A single sample is the source of the 28 T cell receptor beta chains below, sequenced in a study of cytomegalovirus exposure and HLA in healthy donors. PCR amplification relied on 60 Vbeta primers (plus 13 Jbeta primers). The table came from immunoSEQ multiplex PCR; TCRdb's copy has only in-frame clones and leaves some out. The table records about 190,000 clones, 77% of them present only once. What was sequenced was PBMCs. The origin of the receptors is a woman between 25 and 40 years old in good health and CMV-seropositive.

The chain has TRBV7-7 and TRBJ2-2; 7 nucleotides match TRBD1. The CDR3 totals 15 residues. Germline V gives CDR1 SSHAT, CDR2 FNYEAQ (reference sequence). After removal of 5 bases from V and 4 bases from J, the junction contained 7 bases not matched to a gene. The DNA of the CDR3 is TGTGCCAGCAGCCCCTCGGGACAGACCACCGGGGAGCTGTTTTTT. The encoded protein is CASSPSGQTTGELFF.

The V and J genes are TRBV19 and TRBJ2-6; no reliable D call. Trimming left V 5 bases short and J 6 bases short, with 11 bases between. From germline, CDR1 is LNHDA and CDR2 SQIVND (reference sequence). This CDR3 has 14 amino acids. CDR3 residues: CASSLGLEANVLTF. CDR3 coding DNA: TGTGCCAGTAGTCTAGGTCTAGAGGCCAACGTCCTGACTTTC.

The chain couples TRBV30 to TRBJ2-1; 7 nucleotides agree with TRBD1. Germline V gene lookup returns CDR1 GTSNPN and CDR2 SVGIG (reference sequence). The CDR3 spans 14 residues. The J segment lost 4 bases and the V segment lost 7 bases, leaving 10 bases of the junction unmatched. The DNA for the CDR3 is TGTGCCTTGCGAGACAGGGTAGCTTACAATGAGCAGTTCTTC. Translation gives CALRDRVAYNEQFF.

The table lists this clone with a few counts. CDR3 sequence reads: CAINQADTQYF. CDR3 DNA sequence: TGTGCCATCAATCAGGCAGATACGCAGTATTTT. The J gene is TRBJ2-3, the V gene TRBV10-3; D is unresolved. Trimming took off 7 bases at V and 4 bases at J, with 6 bases between the two ends. Germline CDR1 reads ENHRY; CDR2 reads SYGVKD. The CDR3 runs to 11 residues.

J is TRBJ1-5 and V is TRBV10-2, with TRBD1 matching 8 bases. V was clipped by 6 bases and J by 7 bases; unmatched bases: 11. Germline lookup yields CDR1 WSHSY and CDR2 SAAADI. The CDR3 has 15 residues. The CDR3 region is CASSGGQGGGQPQHF. For the CDR3, the DNA is TGCGCCAGCAGCGGTGGACAGGGCGGGGGCCAGCCCCAGCATTTT.

The chain has TRBV19 and TRBJ2-7; D unresolved. V was cut by 5 bases and J by 6 bases, with 17 bases left in between. The CDR3 has 14 residues. Germline V gene sequence: CDR1 LNHDA, CDR2 SQIVND (reference sequence). The CDR3 bases are TGTGCCAGTAGTCCGCTAGGCGGTGACTCCGAGCAGTACTTC. This codes for CASSPLGGDSEQYF. Full variable domain (remainder filled in from reference TRBV19 and TRBJ2-7): DGGITQSPKYLFRKEGQNVTLSCEQNLNHDAMYWYRQDPGQGLRLIYYSQIVNDFQKGDIAEGYSVSREKKESFPLTVTSAQKNPTAFYLCASSPLGGDSEQYFGPGTRLTVT.

This clone was recorded once. This chain links TRBV5-1 with TRBJ2-3; maybe TRBD1 (5 bases). Trimming cost V 0 bases and J 2 bases, with 13 bases left between them. The CDR3 has 16 residues. Germline CDR1 and CDR2: SGHRS and YFSETQ. The CDR3 loop is CASSLEGISVTDTQYF. The CDR3 DNA reads TGCGCCAGCAGCTTGGAGGGGATCTCAGTCACAGATACGCAGTATTTT. The complete variable domain, with remaining parts taken from reference TRBV5-1 and TRBJ2-3, reads KAGVTQTPRYLIKTRGQQVTLSCSPISGHRSVSWYQQTPGQGLQFLFEYFSETQRNKGNFPGRFSGRQFSNSRSEMNVSTLELGDSALYLCASSLEGISVTDTQYFGPGTRLTVL.

This rearrangement joins TRBV4-3 to TRBJ2-5, with 7 bases fitting TRBD2. The J segment lost 2 bases and the V segment lost 4 bases, leaving 7 bases of the junction unmatched. The CDR3 is 15 residues long. The germline V gene has CDR1 LGHNA and CDR2 YSLEER. Written as DNA, the CDR3 is TGCGCCAGCAGCCTTGGGGAGGGTGGACAAGAGACCCAGTACTTC. Translated: CASSLGEGGQETQYF.

The chain employs TRBV7-3 and TRBJ2-1, with D possibly TRBD2 on 6 matching bases. Germline V gives CDR1 SGHTA, CDR2 FQGTGA. CDR3 length equals 15 residues. V lost 1 base and J lost 0, with 7 bases in between. CDR3 protein: CASSLMRGSYNEQFF. CDR3 nucleotides: TGTGCCAGCAGCTTAATGCGGGGCTCCTACAATGAGCAGTTCTTC.

This chain connects TRBV4-3 to TRBJ1-3, with unresolved D. V was cut by 1 base and J by 7 bases, with 14 bases left in between. Germline CDR1 LGHNA, CDR2 YSLEER. The CDR3 spans 15 residues. As DNA, the CDR3 is TGCGCCAGCAGCCAAGTGCCCAGCGGGTTGAACACCATATATTTT. Its protein is CASSQVPSGLNTIYF.

This clone appeared a few times. The chain links TRBV21-1 to TRBJ1-2; TRBD1, the table's D call, lacks a check against the DNA. TRBV21-1 is deemed a pseudogene. This CDR3 has 16 residues. CDR3 sequence reads: CASSTPDRVPSYGYTF. The CDR3 region has the DNA TGTGCCAGCAGCACGCCGGACAGGGTCCCCTCCTATGGCTACACCTTC.

The rearrangement links TRBV20-1 to TRBJ1-1; no firm D call. Germline loops: CDR1 DFQATT, CDR2 SNEGSKA (reference sequence). The CDR3 covers 11 residues. Trimming pared 4 bases from V and 11 bases from J, leaving 14 bases between. The CDR3 sequence: CSATIQWRAFF. In nucleotides, the CDR3 is TGCAGTGCTACGATTCAATGGAGGGCTTTCTTT.

The chain joins TRBV5-1 to TRBJ1-1, with 7 bases matching TRBD1. The CDR3 has 12 amino acids. V gave up 3 bases and J gave up 8 bases; unmatched junction bases: 4. Germline V gene data show CDR1 as SGHRS and CDR2 as YFSETQ. The CDR3 nucleotides read TGCGCCAGCAGCTCTAACAGGGGCGAAGCTTTCTTT. Protein product: CASSSNRGEAFF.

This chain connects TRBV10-3 to TRBJ2-3, with D maybe TRBD1 (6 bases). This CDR3 region has 15 residues. V lost 0 bases and J 1 base, leaving 8 bases between the germline ends. Germline V CDR1 and CDR2: ENHRY, SYGVKD. CDR3 region: CAISESWTGTDTQYF. The CDR3, as DNA: TGTGCCATCAGTGAGTCGTGGACAGGCACAGATACGCAGTATTTT.

The chain links TRBV4-1 to TRBJ2-7; possibly TRBD1 for D (5 bases). Trimming removed 4 bases from V and 3 bases from J, with 22 bases in between. The germline V gene encodes CDR1 MGHRA and CDR2 YSYEKL. The CDR3 runs 17 residues. CDR3 sequence (DNA): TGCGCCAGCAGCCGAAGTCCCGGACAATACTTACTCTACGAGCAGTACTTC. This codes for CASSRSPGQYLLYEQYF.

The chain uses TRBV19 and TRBJ1-5, with unresolved D. Trimming removed 6 bases at V and 4 bases at J, with 13 bases between. Germline V gene data show CDR1 as LNHDA and CDR2 as SQIVND (reference sequence). The CDR3 covers 14 residues. CDR3: CASRDRGWNQPQHF. CDR3 sequence (DNA): TGTGCCAGTAGGGACCGCGGGTGGAATCAGCCCCAGCATTTT.

Only a few counts were recorded for this clone. The genes are TRBV19 and TRBJ1-4; D gene uncertain. This CDR3 has 11 amino acids. The V and J ends lost 3 bases and 7 bases respectively, with 3 bases between them. The germline gives CDR1 LNHDA, CDR2 SQIVND (reference sequence). The CDR3 DNA reads TGTGCCAGTAGTATCGGTGAAAAACTGTTTTTT. The encoded protein is CASSIGEKLFF.

The chain combines TRBV19 with TRBJ2-3; D is ambiguous. The CDR3 length is 14 residues. V was cut by 8 bases and J by 10 bases, with 22 bases left in between. The germline V gene has CDR1 LNHDA and CDR2 SQIVND (reference sequence). CDR3 DNA sequence: TGTGCCAGTGGAGACGATCATCGTAATATAGCGCAGTATTTT. Translated, it gives CASGDDHRNIAQYF. The full variable domain, completed using reference TRBV19 and TRBJ2-3, is DGGITQSPKYLFRKEGQNVTLSCEQNLNHDAMYWYRQDPGQGLRLIYYSQIVNDFQKGDIAEGYSVSREKKESFPLTVTSAQKNPTAFYLCASGDDHRNIAQYFGPGTRLTVL.

The chain carries TRBV6-6 and TRBJ2-7; 8 bases agree with TRBD1. The V and J ends lost 6 bases and 2 bases, in that order; junction bases with no gene match: 3. The CDR3 is made up of 13 amino acids. The germline V gene encodes CDR1 MNHNY and CDR2 SVGAGI (reference sequence). The CDR3: CASSRQGTYEQYF. The CDR3 nucleotides are TGTGCCAGCAGCCGACAGGGGACCTACGAGCAGTACTTC.

J is TRBJ1-3 and V is TRBV2; a possible D gene is TRBD1 (6 bases). Germline V gene data show CDR1 as SNHLY and CDR2 as FYNNEI. The V end lost 3 bases, the J end lost 4 bases, and 13 bases lay between the germline ends. The CDR3 runs to 15 residues. CDR3 DNA: TGTGCCAGCAGTGACAGGGGTCTGTCAGGAAACACCATATATTTT. Translated: CASSDRGLSGNTIYF.

This clone was seen only a few times. The chain is built from TRBV5-1 and TRBJ1-2, with a weak D call TRBD1 (6 bases). This CDR3 spans 15 amino acids. The V end lost 0 bases, the J end lost 2 bases, and 11 bases lay between the germline ends. Germline CDR1 SGHRS, CDR2 YFSETQ. The CDR3 sequence is CASSLDDRRNYGYTF. The CDR3 region has the DNA TGCGCCAGCAGCTTGGACGACAGGAGGAACTATGGCTACACCTTC.

The chain joins TRBV6-5 to TRBJ1-1, with D perhaps TRBD1 (6 bases). Trimming stripped 4 bases from V and 8 bases from J, with 11 bases between. Germline V gives CDR1 MNHEY, CDR2 SVGAGI. This CDR3 is built from 12 residues. CDR3 in amino acids: CASSSTGREAFF. The CDR3 region has the DNA TGTGCCAGCAGTTCCACAGGGCGAGAAGCTTTCTTT.

This chain joins TRBV29-1 and TRBJ2-7; 11 bases fit TRBD1. CDR1 and CDR2 from the germline V gene are SQVTM and ANQGSEA. After removal of 5 bases from V and 3 bases from J, the junction contained 3 bases not matched to a gene. This CDR3 comprises 13 residues. CDR3 DNA sequence: TGCAGCGTTCTCGGGACAGGGGGCTACGAGCAGTACTTC. Amino acids: CSVLGTGGYEQYF.

V gene TRBV7-2 combines with J gene TRBJ2-7; 8 bases map to TRBD2. V was clipped by 5 bases and J by 2 bases; unmatched bases: 11. This CDR3 is built from 16 residues. Germline CDR1 is SGHTA and CDR2 is FQGNSA. CDR3 DNA: TGTGCCAGCAGCCGAACCCCGACTAGCGCAACCTACGAGCAGTACTTC. This encodes CASSRTPTSATYEQYF.

The rearrangement links TRBV9 to TRBJ2-5; TRBD2 agrees at 8 bases. With V trimmed by 0 bases and J by 5 bases, 6 bases remained unmatched. CDR1 is SGDLS and CDR2 is YYNGEE in the germline V gene. The CDR3 contains 15 residues. CDR3: CASSVEERGTETQYF. For the CDR3, the DNA is TGTGCCAGCAGCGTAGAGGAGCGGGGGACGGAGACCCAGTACTTC.

J is TRBJ1-2 and V is TRBV10-1; 8 positions match TRBD1. The CDR3 sequence is 17 residues long. Per the germline V gene, CDR1 is WNHNN and CDR2 is SYGVQD (reference sequence). With V trimmed by 6 bases and J by 4 bases, 16 bases remained unmatched. CDR3 sequence: CASRASSGGYNPYGYTF. The CDR3 bases are TGCGCCAGCAGAGCCTCGTCAGGGGGCTACAACCCCTATGGCTACACCTTC.

The chain combines TRBV30 with TRBJ1-6, with a tentative D call TRBD1 (6 bases). Germline V gene sequence: CDR1 GTSNPN, CDR2 SVGIG (reference sequence). V lost 0 bases and J lost 5, with 11 bases in between. CDR3 size: 15 residues. The CDR3 bases are TGTGCCTGGAGTGTGACAGGATTGAATAATTCACCCCTCCACTTT. It specifies CAWSVTGLNNSPLHF.

J is TRBJ2-5 and V is TRBV4-2, with 8 bases fitting TRBD2. The CDR3 is 15 amino acids. With 4 bases clipped from V and 2 bases from J, the junction kept 6 bases outside the gene matches. In germline, CDR1 is LGHNA, CDR2 YNFKEQ. The CDR3 coding sequence is TGTGCCAGCAGCCGACCGACTAGCGCGCAAGAGACCCAGTACTTC. This gives the protein CASSRPTSAQETQYF.